A selection of T cell receptor beta chains follows, all from one sample in a study of cytomegalovirus exposure and HLA in healthy donors. Measured with immunoSEQ multiplex PCR; TCRdb has only the in-frame clones, and not every one. In the table there are 90,000 to 120,000 clones, 65% of which are singletons. Sequenced: PBMCs. These receptors originate from a man between 25 and 39 years old in good health and CMV-seropositive. Each CDR3 is given with its conserved first and last residue. D genes are given only for firm matches. Size values are once, few and many counts, or a class for expanded clones, and some rows have none.

clone_size	d_call	v_call	j_call	cdr3_nt	cdr3_aa
few	.	TRBV15	TRBJ1-1	TGTGCCACCAGCAGAGGTAGACTAAACACTGAAGCTTTCTTT	CATSRGRLNTEAFF
few	.	TRBV19	TRBJ1-1	TGTGCCAGTAGTATGAGCTTGACAGGCTATATCGCTGAAGCTTTCTTT	CASSMSLTGYIAEAFF
few	.	TRBV9	TRBJ1-4	TGTGCCAGCAGCCCGCAGGGGCCGGAGATTGCAACTAATGAAAAACTGTTTTTT	CASSPQGPEIATNEKLFF
once	.	TRBV19	TRBJ2-1	TGTGCCAGTATAGACAGACTCGCCGGGCATGAGCAGTTCTTC	CASIDRLAGHEQFF
.	TRBD1	TRBV5-1	TRBJ2-3	TGCGCCAGCAGCTTACAGGGGGACACAGATACGCAGTATTTT	CASSLQGDTDTQYF
few	.	TRBV7-9	TRBJ1-1	TGTGCCAGCAGCTTATTCGTGAACACTGAAGCTTTCTTT	CASSLFVNTEAFF
few	.	TRBV13	TRBJ1-1	TGTGCCAGCAGCGCGGGTGGTGAAGCTTTCTTT	CASSAGGEAFF
few	TRBD1	TRBV18	TRBJ1-1	TGTGCCAGCTCACCTCCGGGACAGCCTAAGCCCCTTTCTGAAGCTTTCTTT	CASSPPGQPKPLSEAFF
.	.	TRBV6-1	TRBJ2-7	TGTGCCAGCAGTGAAGGACAGGGAGGTATTTCCCACGAGCAGTACTTC	CASSEGQGGISHEQYF
.	TRBD1	TRBV6-5	TRBJ1-1	TGTGCCAGCAGTCCTCAGGGGGTAAAGCAAGCTTTCTTT	CASSPQGVKQAFF
.	TRBD2	TRBV6-5	TRBJ2-7	TGTGCCAGCAGTACCGGACTAGCGTCGTCCTACGAGCAGTACTTC	CASSTGLASSYEQYF
once	.	TRBV5-1	TRBJ1-4	TGCACCAGCAGCCCGGTTACTGGAGCGGGGGAAAAACTGTTTTTT	CTSSPVTGAGEKLFF
.	TRBD1	TRBV10-3	TRBJ1-2	TGTGCCATCACCGAGGATCCAGGGGGTGCCTATGGCTACACCTTC	CAITEDPGGAYGYTF
.	.	TRBV7-8	TRBJ2-7	TGTGCCAGCAGCGAGCGCGGAGGGCAGGGAATTTACGAGCAGTACTTC	CASSERGGQGIYEQYF
.	TRBD1	TRBV19	TRBJ1-5	TGTGCCAGTAGGTCCGGGACAGGGAAGCAGCCCCAGCATTTT	CASRSGTGKQPQHF
.	TRBD1	TRBV7-9	TRBJ2-1	TGTGCCAGCAGCTTACTAGGACAGGCCTACAATGAGCAGTTCTTC	CASSLLGQAYNEQFF
few	.	TRBV6-5	TRBJ1-3	TGTGCCAGCAGAAGCGGGGGTAACGGAAACACCATATATTTT	CASRSGGNGNTIYF